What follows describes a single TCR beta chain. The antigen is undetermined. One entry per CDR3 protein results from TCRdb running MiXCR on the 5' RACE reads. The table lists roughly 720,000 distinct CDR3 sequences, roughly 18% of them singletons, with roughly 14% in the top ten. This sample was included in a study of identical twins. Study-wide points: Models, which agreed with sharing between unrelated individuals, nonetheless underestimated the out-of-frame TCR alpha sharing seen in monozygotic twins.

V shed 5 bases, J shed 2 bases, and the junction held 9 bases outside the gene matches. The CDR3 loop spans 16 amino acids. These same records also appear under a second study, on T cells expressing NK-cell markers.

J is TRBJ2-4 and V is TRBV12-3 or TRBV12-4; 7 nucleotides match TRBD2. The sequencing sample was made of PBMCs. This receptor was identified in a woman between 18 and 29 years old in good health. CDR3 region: CASSPTGTTTKNIQYF. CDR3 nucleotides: TGTGCCAGCAGTCCTACGGGGACTACCACCAAAAACATTCAGTACTTC.